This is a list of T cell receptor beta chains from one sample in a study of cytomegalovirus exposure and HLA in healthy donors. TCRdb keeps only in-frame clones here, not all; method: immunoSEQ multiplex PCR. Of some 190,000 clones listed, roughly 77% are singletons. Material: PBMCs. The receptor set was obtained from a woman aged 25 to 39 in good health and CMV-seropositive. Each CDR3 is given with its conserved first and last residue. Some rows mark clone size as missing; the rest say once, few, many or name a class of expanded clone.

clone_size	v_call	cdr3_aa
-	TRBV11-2	CASSSGLAGDTDTQYF
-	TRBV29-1	CSVVRDIPHNEQFF
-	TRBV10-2	CASSETGNTEAFF
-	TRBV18	CASSPRTSGTRTQYF
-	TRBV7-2	CASSTRTGGNYEQYF
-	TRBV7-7	CASSSGQPSTDTQYF
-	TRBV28	CASSLGLQGAGEKLFF
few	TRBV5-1	CASSLVRQGAGGANVLTF
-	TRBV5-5	CASSLTGGSNQPQHF
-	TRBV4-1	CASSQTVFYGYTF
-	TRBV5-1	CASSLESLRSEQFF
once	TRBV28	CASSFPLTSGGRTGNEQFF
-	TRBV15	CATTPHGPAYGYTF
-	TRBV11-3	CASSLVRSRYTEAFF
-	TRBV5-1	CASSPWTGASSYEQYF
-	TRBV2	CASSRRGTVGGELFF
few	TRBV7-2	CASSSPGAGKSAPLHF
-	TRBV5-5	CASKASGPDTQYF
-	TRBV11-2	CASSRTGVSYEQYF
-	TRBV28	CASSLAGGRTDTQYF
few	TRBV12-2	CASRLVPAHMDEQYF
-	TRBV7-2	CASSRLAGTDTQYF
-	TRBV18	CASSPREMRAETEAFF
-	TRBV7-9	CASVGGASSTDTQYF
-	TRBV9	CASSTNRDRGTLGYGYTF
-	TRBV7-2	CASSQSLARADTQYF
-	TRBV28	CASSLSRRGGASETQYF
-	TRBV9	CASSVLRAPGELFF
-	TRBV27	CASSPGTSPNYGYTF
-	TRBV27	CASSLSAGVHEQYF
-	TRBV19	CASASRVTDTQYF
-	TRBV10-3	CAISESSGYGANVLTF
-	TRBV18	CASSPYGTAYEQYF
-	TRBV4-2	CASSPADGRGGYGYTF
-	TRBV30	CAWSKQGAYEQYF
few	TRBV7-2	CASSTQGWWSNQPQHF
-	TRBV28	CASTETRPDTQYF
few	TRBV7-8	CASSRGLANKASTDTQYF
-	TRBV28	CASTAPGQAYEQYF
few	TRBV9	CASSVQGPDTQYF
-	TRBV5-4	CASSLDRGQETQYF
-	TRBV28	CASSLTGGGNNEQFF
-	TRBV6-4	CASRPGLAKNIQYF
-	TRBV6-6	CASSSGTIFPDTQYF
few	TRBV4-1	CASSQGGTGLRSPLHF
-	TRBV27	CASSVRQRGGYNEQFF
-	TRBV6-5	CASSLRGGGPYEQYF
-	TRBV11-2	CASSLDGGGLFF
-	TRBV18	CASSPTSGGDSNQPQHF
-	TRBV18	CASSPVGRVAYEQYF
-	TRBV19	CASSIRGAQDTQYF
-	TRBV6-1	CASSMNRDSPLHF
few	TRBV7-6	CASSQGTGNYEKLFF
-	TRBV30	CAWTDNSGSSYNSPLHF
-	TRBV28	CASSDHRGNQPQHF
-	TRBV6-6	CASSYSRVDTEAFF
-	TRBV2	CASSTTEHSGNTIYF
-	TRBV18	CASSPREGALHF
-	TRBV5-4	CASSLGGEVGQPQHF